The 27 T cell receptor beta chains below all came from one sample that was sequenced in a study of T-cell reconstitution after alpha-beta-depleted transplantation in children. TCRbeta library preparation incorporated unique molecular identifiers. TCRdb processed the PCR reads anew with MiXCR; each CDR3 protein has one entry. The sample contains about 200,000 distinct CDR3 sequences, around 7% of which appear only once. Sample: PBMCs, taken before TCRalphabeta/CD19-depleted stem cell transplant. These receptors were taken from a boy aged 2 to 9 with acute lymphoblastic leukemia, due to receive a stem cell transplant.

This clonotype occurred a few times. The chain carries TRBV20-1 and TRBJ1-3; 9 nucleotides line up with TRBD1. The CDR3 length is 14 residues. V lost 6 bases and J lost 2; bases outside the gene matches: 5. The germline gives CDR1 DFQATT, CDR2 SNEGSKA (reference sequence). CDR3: CSALGQGAGNTIYF. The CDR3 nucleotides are TGCAGTGCGTTGGGACAGGGAGCTGGAAACACCATATATTTT.

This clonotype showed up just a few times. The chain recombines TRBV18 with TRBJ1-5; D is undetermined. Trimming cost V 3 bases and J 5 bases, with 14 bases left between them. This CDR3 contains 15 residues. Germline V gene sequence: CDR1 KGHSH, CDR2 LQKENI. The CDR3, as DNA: TGTGCCAGCTCACCCTCCATAGTCGCCGATCAGCCCCAGCATTTT. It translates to CASSPSIVADQPQHF.

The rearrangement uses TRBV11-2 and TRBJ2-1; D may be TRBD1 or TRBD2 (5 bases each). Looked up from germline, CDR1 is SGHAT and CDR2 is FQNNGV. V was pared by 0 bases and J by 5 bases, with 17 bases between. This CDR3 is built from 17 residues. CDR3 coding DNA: TGTGCCAGCAGCTTAGATGACTCCGGGGACCGGCACAATGAGCAGTTCTTC. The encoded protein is CASSLDDSGDRHNEQFF.

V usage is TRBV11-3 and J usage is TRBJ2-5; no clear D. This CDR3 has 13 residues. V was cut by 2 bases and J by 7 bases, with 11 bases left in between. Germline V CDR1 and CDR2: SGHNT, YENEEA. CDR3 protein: CASSLTGSGTQYF. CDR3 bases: TGTGCCAGCAGCTTAACGGGCTCAGGGACCCAGTACTTC.

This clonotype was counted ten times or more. As DNA, the CDR3 is TGCGCCAGCAGCTTGACAGGGCCCGGGGAGCTGTTTTTT. This codes for CASSLTGPGELFF. This rearrangement joins TRBV5-1 to TRBJ2-2; the D gene is possibly TRBD1 (6 bases). The V end was cut by 1 base, the J end by 6 bases, with 7 bases between. The CDR3 has 13 amino acids. Per the germline V gene, CDR1 is SGHRS and CDR2 is YFSETQ.

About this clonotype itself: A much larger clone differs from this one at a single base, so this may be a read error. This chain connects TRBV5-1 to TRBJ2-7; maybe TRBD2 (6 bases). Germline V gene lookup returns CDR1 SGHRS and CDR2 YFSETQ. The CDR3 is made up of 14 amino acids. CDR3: CASSLAGTVYEQHF. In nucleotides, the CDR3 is TGCGCCAGCAGCTTGGCCGGGACTGTTTACGAGCAGCACTTC. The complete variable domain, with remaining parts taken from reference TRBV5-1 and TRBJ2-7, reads KAGVTQTPRYLIKTRGQQVTLSCSPISGHRSVSWYQQTPGQGLQFLFEYFSETQRNKGNFPGRFSGRQFSNSRSEMNVSTLELGDSALYLCASSLAGTVYEQHFGPGTRLTVT.

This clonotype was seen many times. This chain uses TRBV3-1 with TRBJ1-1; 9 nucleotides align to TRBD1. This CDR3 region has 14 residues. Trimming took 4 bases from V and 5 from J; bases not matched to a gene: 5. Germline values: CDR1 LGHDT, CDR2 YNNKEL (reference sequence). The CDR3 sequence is CASSRGTGKTEAFF. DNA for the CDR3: TGTGCCAGCAGCCGAGGGACAGGGAAAACTGAAGCTTTCTTT.

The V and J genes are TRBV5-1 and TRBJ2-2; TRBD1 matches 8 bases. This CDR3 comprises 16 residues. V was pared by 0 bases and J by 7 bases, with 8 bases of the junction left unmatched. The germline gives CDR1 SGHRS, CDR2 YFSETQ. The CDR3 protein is CASSLAGAGGHGELFF. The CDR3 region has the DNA TGCGCCAGCAGCTTGGCAGGGGCAGGGGGCCACGGGGAGCTGTTTTTT.

The CDR3 loop reads CASSDRGNTIYF. In DNA, the CDR3 is TGTGCCAGCAGCGACAGGGGAAACACCATATATTTT. The chain uses TRBV7-2 and TRBJ1-3; TRBD1 might be the D (6 bases). The CDR3 sequence is 12 residues long. CDR1 is SGHTA and CDR2 is FQGNSA in the germline V gene. V shed 5 bases and J shed 4 bases, with 6 bases lying between them.

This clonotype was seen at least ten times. The CDR3 sequence is CASSANRGMNTEAFF. CDR3 sequence (DNA): TGTGCCAGCAGTGCTAACAGGGGCATGAACACTGAAGCTTTCTTT. The chain has TRBV6-1 and TRBJ1-1; 7 positions match TRBD1. J gave up 0 bases and V 4 bases, and 5 bases lay outside the gene matches. This CDR3 has 15 amino acids. CDR1 is MNHNS and CDR2 is SASEGT in the germline V gene.

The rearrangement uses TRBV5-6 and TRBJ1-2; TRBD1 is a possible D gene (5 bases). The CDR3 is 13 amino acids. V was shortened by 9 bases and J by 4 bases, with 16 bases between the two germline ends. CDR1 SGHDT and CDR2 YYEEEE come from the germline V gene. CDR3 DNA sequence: TGTGCCATCGGCCTGGGACGGACCTATGGCTACACCTTC. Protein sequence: CAIGLGRTYGYTF. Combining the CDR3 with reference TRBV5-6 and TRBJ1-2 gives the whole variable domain DAGVTQSPTHLIKTRGQQVTLRCSPKSGHDTVSWYQQALGQGPQFIFQYYEEEERQRGNFPDRFSGHQFPNYSSELNVNALLLGDSALYLCAIGLGRTYGYTFGSGTRLTVV.

The CDR3 is CASSSPWGYNEQFF. As DNA, the CDR3 is TGTGCCAGCAGTTCCCCCTGGGGTTACAATGAGCAGTTCTTC. The rearrangement links TRBV6-5 to TRBJ2-1; D gene uncertain. The CDR3 is made up of 14 amino acids. Germline lookup yields CDR1 MNHEY and CDR2 SVGAGI. Trimming took 4 bases from V and 4 from J, leaving 11 bases between them.

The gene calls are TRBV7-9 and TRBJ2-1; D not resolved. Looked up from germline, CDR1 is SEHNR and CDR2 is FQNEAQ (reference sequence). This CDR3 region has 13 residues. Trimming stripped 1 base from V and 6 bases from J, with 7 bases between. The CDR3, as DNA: TGTGCCAGCAGCTTAGTGGCAGTCAATGAGCAGTTCTTC. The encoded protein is CASSLVAVNEQFF. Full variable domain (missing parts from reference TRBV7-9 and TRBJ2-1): DTGVSQNPRHKITKRGQNVTFRCDPISEHNRLYWYRQTLGQGPEFLTYFQNEAQLEKSRLLSDRFSAERPKGSFSTLEIQRTEQGDSAMYLCASSLVAVNEQFFGPGTRLTVL.

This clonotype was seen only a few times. The CDR3 sequence: CASSFQRHGVYNSPLHF. DNA of the CDR3: TGTGCCAGCAGTTTTCAGCGGCACGGGGTCTATAATTCACCCCTCCACTTT. The rearrangement joins TRBV28 to TRBJ1-6; D gene uncertain. Germline-derived CDR1 and CDR2 are MDHEN and SYDVKM. CDR3 length: 17 residues. V was shortened by 3 bases and J by 3 bases, with 15 bases between the two germline ends.

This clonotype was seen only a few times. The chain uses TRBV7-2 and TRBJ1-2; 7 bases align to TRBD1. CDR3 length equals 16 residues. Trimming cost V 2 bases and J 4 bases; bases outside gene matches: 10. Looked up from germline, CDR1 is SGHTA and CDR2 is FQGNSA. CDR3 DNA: TGTGCCAGCAGCTTACTCCCTGGGAAGGGGGCCTATGGCTACACCTTC. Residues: CASSLLPGKGAYGYTF.

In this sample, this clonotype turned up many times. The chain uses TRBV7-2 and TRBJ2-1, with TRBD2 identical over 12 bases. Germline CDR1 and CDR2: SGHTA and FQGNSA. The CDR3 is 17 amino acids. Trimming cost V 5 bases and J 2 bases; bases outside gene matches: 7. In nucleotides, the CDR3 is TGTGCCAGCAGCCCTCGACTAGCGGGAGTTCCCTACAATGAGCAGTTCTTC. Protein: CASSPRLAGVPYNEQFF.

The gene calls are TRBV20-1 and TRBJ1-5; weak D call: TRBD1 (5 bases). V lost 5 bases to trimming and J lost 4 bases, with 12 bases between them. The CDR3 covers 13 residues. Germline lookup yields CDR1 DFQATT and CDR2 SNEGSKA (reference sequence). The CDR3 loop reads CSAHGQPNQPQHF. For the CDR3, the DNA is TGCAGTGCTCACGGACAACCTAATCAGCCCCAGCATTTT.

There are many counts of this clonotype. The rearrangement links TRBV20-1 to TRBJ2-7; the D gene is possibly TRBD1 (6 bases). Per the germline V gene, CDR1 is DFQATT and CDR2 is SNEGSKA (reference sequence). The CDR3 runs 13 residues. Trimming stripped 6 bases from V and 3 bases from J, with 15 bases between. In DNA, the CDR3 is TGCAGTGCAAGACAGGCAAACATCTACGAGCAGTACTTC. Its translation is CSARQANIYEQYF.

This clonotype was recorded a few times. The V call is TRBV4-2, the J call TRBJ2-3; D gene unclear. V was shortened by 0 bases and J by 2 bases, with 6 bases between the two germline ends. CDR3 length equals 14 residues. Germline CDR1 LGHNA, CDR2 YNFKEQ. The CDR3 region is CASSQDLVTDTQYF. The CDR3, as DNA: TGTGCCAGCAGCCAAGATTTAGTCACAGATACGCAGTATTTT.

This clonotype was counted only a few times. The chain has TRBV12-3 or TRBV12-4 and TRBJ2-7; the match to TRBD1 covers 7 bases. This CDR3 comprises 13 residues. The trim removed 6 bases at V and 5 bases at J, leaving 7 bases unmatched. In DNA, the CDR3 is TGTGCCAGCAGCCCTTTACAGGGGAACGAGCAGTACTTC. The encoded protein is CASSPLQGNEQYF.

The CDR3 loop reads CASSELNPGTGDVGTQYF. In nucleotides, the CDR3 is TGTGCCAGCAGTGAACTCAACCCCGGGACAGGGGATGTCGGTACGCAGTATTTT. The rearrangement links TRBV25-1 to TRBJ2-3; TRBD1 matches 10 bases. Germline V lookup: CDR1 MGHDK, CDR2 SYGVNS. Trimming took 2 bases from V and 8 from J; bases not matched to a gene: 16. The CDR3 sequence is 18 residues long.

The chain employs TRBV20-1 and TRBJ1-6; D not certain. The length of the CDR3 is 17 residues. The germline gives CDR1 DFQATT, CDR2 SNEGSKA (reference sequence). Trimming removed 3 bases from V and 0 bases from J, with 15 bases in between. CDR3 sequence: CSASIGLPSSYNSPLHF. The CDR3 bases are TGCAGTGCTAGTATCGGCCTCCCGAGCTCCTATAATTCACCCCTCCACTTT.

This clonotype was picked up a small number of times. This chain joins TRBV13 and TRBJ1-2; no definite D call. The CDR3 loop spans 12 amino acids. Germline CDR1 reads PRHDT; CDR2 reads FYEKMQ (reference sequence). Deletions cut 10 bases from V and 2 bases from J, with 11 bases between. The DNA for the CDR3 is TGTGCCATACCCGCGGGAAACTATGGCTACACCTTC. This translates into CAIPAGNYGYTF.

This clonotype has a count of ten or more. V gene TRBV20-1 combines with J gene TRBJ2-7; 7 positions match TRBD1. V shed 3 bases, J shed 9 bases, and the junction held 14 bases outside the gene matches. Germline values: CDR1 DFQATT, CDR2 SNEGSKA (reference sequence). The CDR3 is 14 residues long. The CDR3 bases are TGCAGTGCTAGTCCGTCAAAGGGGGCTGAATTGCAGTACTTC. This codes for CSASPSKGAELQYF.

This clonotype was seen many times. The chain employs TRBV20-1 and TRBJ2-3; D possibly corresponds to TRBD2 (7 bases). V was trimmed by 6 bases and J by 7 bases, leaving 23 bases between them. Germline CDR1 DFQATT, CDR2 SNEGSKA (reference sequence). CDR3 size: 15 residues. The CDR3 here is CSAFLRGGGHNTQYF. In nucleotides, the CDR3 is TGCAGTGCCTTTCTAAGGGGGGGGGGCCATAATACGCAGTATTTT.

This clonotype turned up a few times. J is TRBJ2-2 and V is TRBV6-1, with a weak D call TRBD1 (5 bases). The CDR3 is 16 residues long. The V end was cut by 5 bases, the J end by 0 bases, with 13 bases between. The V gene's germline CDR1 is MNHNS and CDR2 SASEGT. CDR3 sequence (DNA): TGTGCCAGCAGTCGACGACAGCTCGCGAACACCGGGGAGCTGTTTTTT. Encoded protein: CASSRRQLANTGELFF.

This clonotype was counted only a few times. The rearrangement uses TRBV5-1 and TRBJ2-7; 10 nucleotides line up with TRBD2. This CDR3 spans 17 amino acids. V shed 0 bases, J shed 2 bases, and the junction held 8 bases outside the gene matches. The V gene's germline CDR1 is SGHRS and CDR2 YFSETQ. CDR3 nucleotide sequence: TGCGCCAGCAGCTTGGTTGGTAGCGGGAGGTCCCCCTACGAGCAGTACTTC. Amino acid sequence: CASSLVGSGRSPYEQYF.